Listed below are T cell receptor beta chains from one sample, sequenced in a study of early T cells in non-severe SARS-CoV-2 infection. Each CDR3 protein gets one entry after TCRdb re-called the 5' RACE reads with MiXCR. The table includes tens of thousands of distinct CDR3 sequences, around 6% detected once. Sequenced input: whole blood. These receptors came from an adult who was a healthcare worker with PCR-confirmed SARS-CoV-2 infection or an uninfected control (not recorded which). CDR3s include the opening cysteine and the closing phenylalanine or tryptophan. D genes are given only for firm matches. The size field is filled for only some rows; it gives once, few, many or a size class.

clone size: few; D gene: NA; V gene: TRBV6-6; J gene: TRBJ1-2; CDR3 protein: CASSYQGFNYGYTF; CDR3 DNA: TGTGCCAGCAGTTACCAGGGCTTTAACTATGGCTACACCTTC
clone size: many; D gene: NA; V gene: TRBV11-2; J gene: TRBJ2-7; CDR3 protein: CASSLSGLALQYF; CDR3 DNA: TGTGCCAGCAGCTTAAGCGGCCTAGCGCTGCAGTACTTC
clone size: many; D gene: NA; V gene: TRBV12-3/TRBV12-4; J gene: TRBJ1-1; CDR3 protein: CASLMNTEAFF; CDR3 DNA: TGTGCCAGCCTAATGAACACTGAAGCTTTCTTT
clone size: few; D gene: NA; V gene: TRBV12-5; J gene: TRBJ2-1; CDR3 protein: CASGLGLASTYNEQFF; CDR3 DNA: TGTGCTAGTGGTTTGGGGCTAGCCTCAACCTACAATGAGCAGTTCTTC
clone size: many; D gene: TRBD1; V gene: TRBV5-5; J gene: TRBJ1-1; CDR3 protein: CASSLQGVLTEAFF; CDR3 DNA: TGTGCCAGCAGCTTACAGGGGGTTCTCACTGAAGCTTTCTTT
clone size: many; D gene: TRBD2; V gene: TRBV6-5; J gene: TRBJ2-7; CDR3 protein: CASKSGGAYEQYF; CDR3 DNA: TGTGCCAGCAAATCGGGGGGGGCCTACGAGCAGTACTTC
clone size: many; D gene: NA; V gene: TRBV6-2/TRBV6-3; J gene: TRBJ2-4; CDR3 protein: CASSKGDIQYF; CDR3 DNA: TGTGCCAGCAGCAAAGGGGACATTCAGTACTTC
clone size: many; D gene: NA; V gene: TRBV12-3/TRBV12-4; J gene: TRBJ1-1; CDR3 protein: CASTTGSGTEAFF; CDR3 DNA: TGTGCCAGCACCACAGGGTCGGGCACTGAAGCTTTCTTT
clone size: NA; D gene: NA; V gene: TRBV4-3; J gene: TRBJ2-7; CDR3 protein: CASSQGFPPGRTYEQYF; CDR3 DNA: TGCGCCAGCAGCCAAGGTTTCCCCCCGGGACGGACCTACGAGCAGTACTTC
clone size: NA; D gene: NA; V gene: TRBV18; J gene: TRBJ1-2; CDR3 protein: CASSPEAGPYGYTF; CDR3 DNA: TGTGCCAGCTCACCAGAGGCAGGACCCTATGGCTACACCTTC
clone size: few; D gene: NA; V gene: TRBV20-1; J gene: TRBJ1-2; CDR3 protein: CSARDPSKRWANYGYTF; CDR3 DNA: TGCAGTGCTAGAGATCCCTCAAAACGATGGGCTAACTATGGCTACACCTTC
clone size: many; D gene: TRBD1; V gene: TRBV10-3; J gene: TRBJ2-6; CDR3 protein: CAISESSGQGANVLTF; CDR3 DNA: TGTGCCATCAGTGAGTCCTCGGGACAGGGGGCCAACGTCCTGACTTTC
clone size: many; D gene: NA; V gene: TRBV5-1; J gene: TRBJ1-1; CDR3 protein: CASSLTGGYTEAFF; CDR3 DNA: TGCGCCAGCAGCTTGACAGGAGGGTACACTGAAGCTTTCTTT
clone size: many; D gene: TRBD1; V gene: TRBV7-9; J gene: TRBJ1-4; CDR3 protein: CASSFERGQGDEKLFF; CDR3 DNA: TGTGCCAGCAGCTTTGAGAGGGGACAGGGTGATGAAAAACTGTTTTTT
clone size: many; D gene: TRBD1; V gene: TRBV3-1; J gene: TRBJ2-5; CDR3 protein: CASSQVDRGHFGTQYF; CDR3 DNA: TGTGCCAGCAGCCAAGTGGACAGGGGGCATTTCGGGACCCAGTACTTC
clone size: few; D gene: NA; V gene: TRBV4-3; J gene: TRBJ2-3; CDR3 protein: CASSQSGGKQGNTDTQYF; CDR3 DNA: TGCGCCAGCAGCCAATCTGGGGGGAAACAGGGTAATACGGATACGCAGTATTTT
clone size: many; D gene: NA; V gene: TRBV28; J gene: TRBJ1-2; CDR3 protein: CATKPIGNYGYTF; CDR3 DNA: TGTGCCACCAAACCTATAGGGAACTATGGCTACACCTTC
clone size: many; D gene: NA; V gene: TRBV7-2; J gene: TRBJ1-2; CDR3 protein: CASSLLPNSNYGYTF; CDR3 DNA: TGTGCCAGCAGCTTATTACCAAATTCTAACTATGGCTACACCTTC
clone size: many; D gene: NA; V gene: TRBV5-1; J gene: TRBJ1-1; CDR3 protein: CASSLRQGRAGNTEAFF; CDR3 DNA: TGCGCCAGCAGCTTGAGGCAGGGAAGGGCGGGGAACACTGAAGCTTTCTTT
clone size: few; D gene: NA; V gene: TRBV5-4; J gene: TRBJ2-7; CDR3 protein: CASSTRTGGPYEQYF; CDR3 DNA: TGTGCCAGCAGCACTCGGACGGGTGGGCCTTACGAGCAGTACTTC
clone size: many; D gene: TRBD2; V gene: TRBV7-2; J gene: TRBJ2-1; CDR3 protein: CASSLVGGVDEQFF; CDR3 DNA: TGTGCCAGCAGCTTAGTCGGGGGGGTTGATGAGCAGTTCTTC
clone size: many; D gene: NA; V gene: TRBV6-1; J gene: TRBJ2-5; CDR3 protein: CASIGLNQETQYF; CDR3 DNA: TGTGCCAGCATAGGCCTTAATCAAGAGACCCAGTACTTC
clone size: many; D gene: NA; V gene: TRBV7-2; J gene: TRBJ2-5; CDR3 protein: CASSLARQETQYF; CDR3 DNA: TGTGCCAGCAGCTTAGCTAGGCAAGAGACCCAGTACTTC
clone size: many; D gene: TRBD2; V gene: TRBV19; J gene: TRBJ2-7; CDR3 protein: CASRGGGGAIYEQYF; CDR3 DNA: TGTGCCAGCCGGGGCGGCGGGGGGGCGATCTACGAGCAGTACTTC
clone size: many; D gene: TRBD1; V gene: TRBV11-3; J gene: TRBJ2-1; CDR3 protein: CASSLGTGNEQFF; CDR3 DNA: TGTGCCAGCAGCTTAGGGACAGGCAATGAGCAGTTCTTC
clone size: many; D gene: TRBD2; V gene: TRBV28; J gene: TRBJ2-1; CDR3 protein: CASSLYPTSGRAGEQFF; CDR3 DNA: TGTGCCAGCAGTTTATATCCGACTAGCGGGAGGGCCGGTGAGCAGTTCTTC
clone size: many; D gene: NA; V gene: TRBV12-3/TRBV12-4; J gene: TRBJ1-1; CDR3 protein: CASSPRPGAEAFF; CDR3 DNA: TGTGCCAGCAGTCCCCGCCCAGGGGCTGAAGCTTTCTTT
clone size: few; D gene: NA; V gene: TRBV20-1; J gene: TRBJ2-5; CDR3 protein: CSARGEWGPETQYF; CDR3 DNA: TGCAGTGCTAGGGGAGAATGGGGGCCGGAGACCCAGTACTTC
clone size: NA; D gene: TRBD1; V gene: TRBV5-5; J gene: TRBJ2-2; CDR3 protein: CASRAGQGTGELFF; CDR3 DNA: TGTGCCAGCAGGGCGGGACAGGGAACCGGGGAGCTGTTTTTT
clone size: many; D gene: NA; V gene: TRBV6-6; J gene: TRBJ1-2; CDR3 protein: CASSYIQYYGYTF; CDR3 DNA: TGTGCCAGCAGTTACATCCAGTACTATGGCTACACCTTC
clone size: many; D gene: TRBD2; V gene: TRBV28; J gene: TRBJ2-2; CDR3 protein: CASRNSGLHTGELFF; CDR3 DNA: TGTGCCAGTCGGAACTCGGGACTACACACCGGGGAGCTGTTTTTT
clone size: many; D gene: NA; V gene: TRBV6-6; J gene: TRBJ2-7; CDR3 protein: CASSSTPGRTYEQYF; CDR3 DNA: TGTGCCAGCAGCTCTACTCCCGGGCGAACCTACGAGCAGTACTTC
clone size: many; D gene: TRBD2; V gene: TRBV29-1; J gene: TRBJ2-1; CDR3 protein: CSVEDAGALSYNEQFF; CDR3 DNA: TGCAGCGTTGAAGATGCGGGAGCCCTCTCCTACAATGAGCAGTTCTTC
clone size: few; D gene: NA; V gene: TRBV4-3; J gene: TRBJ2-1; CDR3 protein: CASSQDLRGEQFF; CDR3 DNA: TGCGCCAGCAGCCAAGATCTAAGAGGTGAGCAGTTCTTC
clone size: NA; D gene: NA; V gene: TRBV12-3/TRBV12-4; J gene: TRBJ1-2; CDR3 protein: CASSTGIPGGHGYTF; CDR3 DNA: TGTGCCAGCAGTACCGGGATTCCGGGCGGACATGGCTACACCTTC
clone size: NA; D gene: TRBD1; V gene: TRBV7-9; J gene: TRBJ2-1; CDR3 protein: CATRTGGVEQFF; CDR3 DNA: TGTGCCACCCGGACAGGGGGCGTTGAGCAGTTCTTC
clone size: many; D gene: NA; V gene: TRBV5-6; J gene: TRBJ2-7; CDR3 protein: CASSPPPYEQYF; CDR3 DNA: TGTGCCAGCAGCCCCCCACCGTACGAGCAGTACTTC
clone size: many; D gene: TRBD2; V gene: TRBV7-9; J gene: TRBJ2-3; CDR3 protein: CASSRTSGGLTDTQYF; CDR3 DNA: TGTGCCAGCAGCCGGACTAGCGGGGGGCTCACAGATACGCAGTATTTT
clone size: many; D gene: TRBD1; V gene: TRBV10-3; J gene: TRBJ2-5; CDR3 protein: CAISGQGGETQYF; CDR3 DNA: TGTGCCATCAGTGGACAGGGGGGAGAGACCCAGTACTTC
clone size: NA; D gene: NA; V gene: TRBV19; J gene: TRBJ1-5; CDR3 protein: CASTMKDSYQPQHF; CDR3 DNA: TGTGCCAGTACTATGAAAGACAGCTACCAGCCCCAGCATTTT
clone size: NA; D gene: NA; V gene: TRBV6-5; J gene: TRBJ2-6; CDR3 protein: CASTLSPTGSGANVLTF; CDR3 DNA: TGTGCCAGCACTCTCTCACCTACAGGGTCTGGGGCCAACGTCCTGACTTTC
clone size: many; D gene: NA; V gene: TRBV7-9; J gene: TRBJ2-5; CDR3 protein: CASSSGGWYQETQYF; CDR3 DNA: TGTGCCAGCAGCTCCGGCGGTTGGTACCAAGAGACCCAGTACTTC
clone size: many; D gene: NA; V gene: TRBV18; J gene: TRBJ2-5; CDR3 protein: CASSLGVQETQYF; CDR3 DNA: TGTGCCAGCTCACTCGGGGTCCAAGAGACCCAGTACTTC
clone size: few; D gene: TRBD1; V gene: TRBV20-1; J gene: TRBJ1-1; CDR3 protein: CSARPGTGNAFF; CDR3 DNA: TGCAGTGCTCGTCCCGGGACAGGGAACGCTTTCTTT
clone size: few; D gene: NA; V gene: TRBV7-2; J gene: TRBJ2-5; CDR3 protein: CASSLAGETQYF; CDR3 DNA: TGTGCCAGCAGCTTAGCGGGAGAGACCCAGTACTTC
clone size: NA; D gene: NA; V gene: TRBV28; J gene: TRBJ1-1; CDR3 protein: CASSLSRTEAFF; CDR3 DNA: TGTGCCAGCAGTTTATCCAGAACTGAAGCTTTCTTT
clone size: many; D gene: NA; V gene: TRBV25-1; J gene: TRBJ2-3; CDR3 protein: CASSEPGSLTDTQYF; CDR3 DNA: TGTGCCAGCAGTGAACCGGGGAGCCTCACAGATACGCAGTATTTT
clone size: many; D gene: NA; V gene: TRBV4-1; J gene: TRBJ1-3; CDR3 protein: CASSQDWKSPGNTIYF; CDR3 DNA: TGCGCCAGCAGCCAAGATTGGAAGTCCCCTGGAAACACCATATATTTT
clone size: many; D gene: NA; V gene: TRBV7-3; J gene: TRBJ1-1; CDR3 protein: CASSLSFVQNTEAFF; CDR3 DNA: TGTGCCAGCAGCTTATCTTTCGTCCAGAACACTGAAGCTTTCTTT
clone size: many; D gene: NA; V gene: TRBV25-1; J gene: TRBJ1-1; CDR3 protein: CASSEYGPGTVNTEAFF; CDR3 DNA: TGTGCCAGCAGTGAATATGGCCCAGGGACGGTGAACACTGAAGCTTTCTTT
clone size: many; D gene: NA; V gene: TRBV11-2; J gene: TRBJ2-7; CDR3 protein: CASSLGARRTTYEQYF; CDR3 DNA: TGTGCCAGCAGCTTAGGGGCGAGACGGACGACCTACGAGCAGTACTTC
clone size: many; D gene: NA; V gene: TRBV6-1; J gene: TRBJ1-2; CDR3 protein: CASSDNGKRGYTF; CDR3 DNA: TGTGCCAGCAGTGATAACGGCAAGAGGGGCTACACCTTC
clone size: many; D gene: NA; V gene: TRBV20-1; J gene: TRBJ2-3; CDR3 protein: CSARGDTDTQYF; CDR3 DNA: TGCAGTGCTAGAGGGGACACAGATACGCAGTATTTT
clone size: many; D gene: TRBD2; V gene: TRBV28; J gene: TRBJ2-3; CDR3 protein: CASSSTWTSGRAPRADTQYF; CDR3 DNA: TGTGCCAGCAGTTCCACATGGACTAGCGGGAGGGCCCCCAGGGCAGATACGCAGTATTTT
clone size: many; D gene: NA; V gene: TRBV6-1; J gene: TRBJ2-3; CDR3 protein: CASRAGPTTDTQYF; CDR3 DNA: TGTGCCAGCAGAGCCGGGCCCACCACAGATACGCAGTATTTT